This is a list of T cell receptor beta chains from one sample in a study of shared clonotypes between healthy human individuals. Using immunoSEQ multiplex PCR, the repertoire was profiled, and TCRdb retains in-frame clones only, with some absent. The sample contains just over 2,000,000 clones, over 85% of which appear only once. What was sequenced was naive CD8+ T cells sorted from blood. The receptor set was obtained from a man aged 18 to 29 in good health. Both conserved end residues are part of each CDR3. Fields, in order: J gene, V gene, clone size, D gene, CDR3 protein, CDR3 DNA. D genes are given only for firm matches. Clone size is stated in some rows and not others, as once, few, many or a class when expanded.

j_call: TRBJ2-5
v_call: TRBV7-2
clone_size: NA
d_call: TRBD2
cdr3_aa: CASSLGVGLAGEETQYF
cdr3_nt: TGTGCCAGCAGCTTAGGAGTCGGACTAGCGGGGGAAGAGACCCAGTACTTC

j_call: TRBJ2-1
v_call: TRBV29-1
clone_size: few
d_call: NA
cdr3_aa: CSVERLQEQFF
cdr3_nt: TGCAGCGTTGAACGGCTTCAAGAGCAGTTCTTC

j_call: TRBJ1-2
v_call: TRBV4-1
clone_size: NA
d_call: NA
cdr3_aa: CASSQRTSNYGYTF
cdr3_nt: TGCGCCAGCAGCCAAAGGACAAGCAACTATGGCTACACCTTC

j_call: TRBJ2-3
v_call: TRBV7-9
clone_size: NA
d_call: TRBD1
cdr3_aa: CASSPIGTGWPTDTQYF
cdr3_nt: TGTGCCAGCAGCCCGATCGGGACAGGGTGGCCTACAGATACGCAGTATTTT

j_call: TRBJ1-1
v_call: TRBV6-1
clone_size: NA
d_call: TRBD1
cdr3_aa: CATQWQSTGSEAFF
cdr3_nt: TGTGCCACCCAGTGGCAATCGACAGGGTCTGAAGCTTTCTTT

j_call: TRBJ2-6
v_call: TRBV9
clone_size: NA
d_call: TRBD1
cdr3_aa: CASSVVGQGSGANVLTF
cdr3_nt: TGTGCCAGCAGCGTAGTGGGACAGGGCTCTGGGGCCAACGTCCTGACTTTC

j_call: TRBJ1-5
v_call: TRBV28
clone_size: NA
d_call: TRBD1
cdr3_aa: CASSPGQGARNQPQHF
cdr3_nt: TGTGCCAGCAGTCCTGGACAGGGGGCGCGTAATCAGCCCCAGCATTTT

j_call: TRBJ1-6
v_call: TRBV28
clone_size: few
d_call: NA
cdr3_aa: CASSSDVKPRSPLHF
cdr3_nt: TGTGCCAGCAGCTCGGACGTTAAACCTCGGTCACCCCTCCACTTT

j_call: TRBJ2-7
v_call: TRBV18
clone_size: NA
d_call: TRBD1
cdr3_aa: CASSPSAEGTENSYEQYF
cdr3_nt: TGTGCCAGCTCACCATCCGCCGAAGGGACAGAGAACTCCTACGAGCAGTACTTC

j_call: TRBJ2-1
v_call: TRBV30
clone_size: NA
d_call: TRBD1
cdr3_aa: CAWRDRGRDEQFF
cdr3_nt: TGTGCCTGGCGGGACAGGGGGCGGGATGAGCAGTTCTTC

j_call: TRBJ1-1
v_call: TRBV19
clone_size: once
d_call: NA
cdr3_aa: CASSAVWETEAFF
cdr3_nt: TGTGCCAGTAGCGCAGTATGGGAAACTGAAGCTTTCTTT

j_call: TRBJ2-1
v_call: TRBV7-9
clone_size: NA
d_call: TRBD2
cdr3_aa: CASSVDTGTRGWVNEQFF
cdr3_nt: TGTGCCAGCAGCGTTGATACCGGGACTAGAGGGTGGGTGAATGAGCAGTTCTTC

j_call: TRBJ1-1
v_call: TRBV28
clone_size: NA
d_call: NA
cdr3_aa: CASSFVQGMNTEAFF
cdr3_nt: TGTGCCAGCAGTTTTGTTCAGGGGATGAACACTGAAGCTTTCTTT

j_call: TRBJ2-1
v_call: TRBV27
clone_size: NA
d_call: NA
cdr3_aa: CASSLGPQVNEQFF
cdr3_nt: TGTGCCAGCAGTTTAGGCCCTCAGGTGAATGAGCAGTTCTTC

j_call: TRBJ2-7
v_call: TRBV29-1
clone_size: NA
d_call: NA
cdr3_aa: CSVEGGFNRSSYEQYF
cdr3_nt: TGCAGCGTTGAGGGGGGATTTAACAGGAGCTCCTACGAGCAGTACTTC

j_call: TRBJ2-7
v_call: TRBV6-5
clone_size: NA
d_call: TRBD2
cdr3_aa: CASSYYSGVDEQYF
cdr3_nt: TGTGCCAGCAGTTACTATAGCGGGGTGGACGAGCAGTACTTC

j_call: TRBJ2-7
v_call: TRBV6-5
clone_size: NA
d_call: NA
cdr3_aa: CASSYGLASSYEQYF
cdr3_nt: TGTGCCAGCAGTTACGGGCTCGCCAGCTCCTACGAGCAGTACTTC

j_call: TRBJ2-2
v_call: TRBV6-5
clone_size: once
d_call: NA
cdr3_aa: CASSYSPHRNIGELFF
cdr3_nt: TGTGCCAGCAGTTACTCCCCGCATCGTAATATCGGGGAGCTGTTTTTT

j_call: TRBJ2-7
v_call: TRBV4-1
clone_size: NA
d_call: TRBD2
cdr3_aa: CASSHSSGLAGEYEQYF
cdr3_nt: TGCGCCAGCAGCCATTCTTCCGGACTAGCGGGAGAATACGAGCAGTACTTC

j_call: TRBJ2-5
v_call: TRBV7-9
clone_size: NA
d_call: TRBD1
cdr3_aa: CASSSEIGTGQETQYF
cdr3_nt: TGTGCCAGCAGCTCAGAAATCGGGACAGGGCAAGAGACCCAGTACTTC

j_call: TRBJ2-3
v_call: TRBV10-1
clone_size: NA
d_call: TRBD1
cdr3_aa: CASKQGTASTDTQYF
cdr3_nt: TGCGCCAGTAAACAGGGGACAGCGAGCACAGATACGCAGTATTTT

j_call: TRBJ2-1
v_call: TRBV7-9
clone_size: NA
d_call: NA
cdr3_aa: CASSSPPGRASYNEQFF
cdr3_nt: TGTGCCAGCAGCAGCCCCCCGGGAAGGGCGTCTTACAATGAGCAGTTCTTC

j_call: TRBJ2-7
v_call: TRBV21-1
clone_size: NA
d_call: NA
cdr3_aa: CASSKGWTEQYF
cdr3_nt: TGTGCCAGCAGCAAAGGATGGACAGAGCAGTACTTC

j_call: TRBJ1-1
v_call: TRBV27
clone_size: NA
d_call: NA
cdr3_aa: CASSPSYGTPNTEAFF
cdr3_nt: TGTGCCAGCAGTCCATCGTATGGGACGCCGAACACTGAAGCTTTCTTT

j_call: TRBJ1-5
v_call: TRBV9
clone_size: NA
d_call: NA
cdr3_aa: CASSVDGVSNQPQHF
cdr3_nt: TGTGCCAGCAGCGTAGACGGGGTTAGCAATCAGCCCCAGCATTTT

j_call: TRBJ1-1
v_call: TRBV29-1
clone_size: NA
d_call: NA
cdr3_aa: CSVEDSGTEAFF
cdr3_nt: TGCAGCGTTGAAGACTCGGGAACTGAAGCTTTCTTT

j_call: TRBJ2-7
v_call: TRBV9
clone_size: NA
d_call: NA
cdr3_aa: CASSVGQATSGEQYF
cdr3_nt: TGTGCCAGCAGCGTAGGCCAGGCCACTTCTGGCGAGCAGTACTTC

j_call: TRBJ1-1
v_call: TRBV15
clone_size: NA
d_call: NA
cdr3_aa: CATSRDPVPEAFF
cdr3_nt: TGTGCCACCAGCAGAGATCCCGTACCTGAAGCTTTCTTT

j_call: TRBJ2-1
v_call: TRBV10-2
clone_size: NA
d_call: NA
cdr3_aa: CASSDGSYNEQFF
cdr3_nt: TGCGCCAGCAGTGATGGCAGCTACAATGAGCAGTTCTTC

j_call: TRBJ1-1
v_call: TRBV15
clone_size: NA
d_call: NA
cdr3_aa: CATSYRQYEAFF
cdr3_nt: TGTGCCACCAGCTACCGACAGTATGAAGCTTTCTTT

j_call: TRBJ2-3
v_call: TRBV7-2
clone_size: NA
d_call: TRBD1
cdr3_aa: CASSLFGTGGLVTQYF
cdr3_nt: TGTGCCAGCAGCTTATTCGGGACAGGGGGTCTCGTTACGCAGTATTTT

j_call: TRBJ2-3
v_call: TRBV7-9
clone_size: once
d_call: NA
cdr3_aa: CASSTGTDRTDTQYF
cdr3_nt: TGTGCCAGCAGCACAGGGACCGATCGCACAGATACGCAGTATTTT

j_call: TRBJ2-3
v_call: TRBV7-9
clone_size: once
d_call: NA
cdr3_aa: CAILSGGVRTDTQYF
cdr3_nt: TGTGCCATTCTCTCCGGGGGAGTCCGCACAGATACGCAGTATTTT

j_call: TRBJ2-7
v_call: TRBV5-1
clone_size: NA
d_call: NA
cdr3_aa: CASSLASSYEQYF
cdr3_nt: TGCGCCAGCAGCTTGGCGTCTTCCTACGAGCAGTACTTC

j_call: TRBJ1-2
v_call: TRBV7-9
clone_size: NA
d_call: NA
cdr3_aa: CASSLGAVGGGYTF
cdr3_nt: TGTGCCAGCAGCTTAGGGGCGGTTGGAGGTGGCTACACCTTC

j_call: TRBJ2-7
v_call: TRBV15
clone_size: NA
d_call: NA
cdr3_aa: CATSRDYTTYEQYF
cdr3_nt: TGTGCCACCAGCAGAGATTACACCACCTACGAGCAGTACTTC

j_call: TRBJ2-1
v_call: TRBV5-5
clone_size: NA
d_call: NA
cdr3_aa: CASTSPGHASYNEQFF
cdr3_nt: TGTGCCAGCACCTCGCCGGGACACGCTTCCTACAATGAGCAGTTCTTC

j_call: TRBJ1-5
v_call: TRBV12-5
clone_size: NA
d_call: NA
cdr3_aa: CASAPFNQPQHF
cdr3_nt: TGTGCTAGTGCCCCTTTCAATCAGCCCCAGCATTTT

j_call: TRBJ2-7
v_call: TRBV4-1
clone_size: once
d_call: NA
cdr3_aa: CASSQVMGSEQYF
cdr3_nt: TGCGCCAGCAGCCAGGTGATGGGCTCCGAGCAGTACTTC

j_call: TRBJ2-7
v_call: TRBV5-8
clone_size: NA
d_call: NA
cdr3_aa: CASGYRDSYEQYF
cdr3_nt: TGTGCCAGCGGATATAGGGACTCCTACGAGCAGTACTTC

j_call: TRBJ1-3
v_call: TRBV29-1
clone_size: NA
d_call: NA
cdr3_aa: CSVFGVGNTIYF
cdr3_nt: TGCAGCGTTTTTGGGGTTGGAAACACCATATATTTT

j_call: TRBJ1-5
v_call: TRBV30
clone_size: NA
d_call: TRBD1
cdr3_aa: CAWTSGTESNQPQHF
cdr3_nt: TGTGCCTGGACCAGCGGGACAGAAAGCAATCAGCCCCAGCATTTT

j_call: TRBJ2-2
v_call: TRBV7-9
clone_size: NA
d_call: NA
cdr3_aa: CASSSRTVNTGELFF
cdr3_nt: TGTGCCAGCAGCTCACGGACAGTGAACACCGGGGAGCTGTTTTTT

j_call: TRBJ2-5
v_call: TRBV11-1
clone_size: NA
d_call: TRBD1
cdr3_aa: CASSLLTGVAETQYF
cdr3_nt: TGTGCCAGCAGCTTACTGACAGGGGTGGCAGAGACCCAGTACTTC

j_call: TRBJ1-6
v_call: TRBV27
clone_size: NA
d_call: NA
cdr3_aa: CASSGLLTSYNSPLHF
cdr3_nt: TGTGCCAGCAGCGGGTTGCTTACCAGCTATAATTCACCCCTCCACTTT

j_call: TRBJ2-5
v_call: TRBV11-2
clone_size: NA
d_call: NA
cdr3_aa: CASGTYTQQETQYF
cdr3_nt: TGTGCCTCCGGGACTTACACTCAGCAAGAGACCCAGTACTTC

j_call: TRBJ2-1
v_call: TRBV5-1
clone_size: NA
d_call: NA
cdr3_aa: CASSLALYNEQFF
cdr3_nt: TGCGCCAGCAGCTTGGCCCTCTACAATGAGCAGTTCTTC